A selection of T cell receptor beta chains follows, all from one sample in a study of T cells in Graves' hyperthyroidism and ophthalmopathy. TCRdb passed the multiplex PCR reads through MiXCR, listing each CDR3 protein once. The sample contains approximately 410,000 distinct CDR3 sequences, roughly 14% of which appear only once. Source material: blood. The receptors were sampled from a man younger than 35 with Graves' ophthalmopathy. Each CDR3 is given with its conserved first and last residue. Each record gives: D gene, clone size, V gene, J gene, CDR3 DNA, CDR3 protein. D genes are given only for firm matches. Clone size, where shown, is once, few, many, or a class for clones that have expanded.

-	many	TRBV20-1	TRBJ2-3	TGCAGTGCTAGAGTTGGACACACAGATACGCAGTATTTT	CSARVGHTDTQYF
-	-	TRBV4-1	TRBJ2-1	TGCGCCAGCAGGCAAGTAGGGGGAGGCCCCTACAATGAGCAGTTCTTC	CASRQVGGGPYNEQFF
-	many	TRBV12-3/TRBV12-4	TRBJ1-2	TGTGCCAGCAGTCCCCAGGGTCCCTATGGCTACACCTTC	CASSPQGPYGYTF
-	few	TRBV3-1	TRBJ1-2	TGTGCCAGCAGCCAATCGACCACATATGGCTACACCTTC	CASSQSTTYGYTF
TRBD1	few	TRBV20-1	TRBJ2-6	TGCAGTGCTGCGGACAGGGCCCACTCTGGGGCCAACGTCCTGACTTTC	CSAADRAHSGANVLTF
-	many	TRBV5-1	TRBJ2-5	TGCGCCAGCAGCCATGGACAGCGGGAGACCCAGTACTTC	CASSHGQRETQYF
TRBD2	many	TRBV7-9	TRBJ2-3	TGTGCCACCAACCACCTGAAGCGGGGGGTAGGCACAGATACGCAGTATTTT	CATNHLKRGVGTDTQYF
-	-	TRBV7-9	TRBJ1-2	TGTGCCAGCAGCTTCGAGGGGAGCTATGGCTACACCTTC	CASSFEGSYGYTF
TRBD1	few	TRBV24-1	TRBJ1-3	TGTGCCACCAGTGATGCCGGGACAGATGGAAACACCATATATTTT	CATSDAGTDGNTIYF
TRBD2	few	TRBV6-2/TRBV6-3	TRBJ2-2	TGTGCCAGCAGTACTAGCGGAAACACCGGGGAGCTGTTTTTT	CASSTSGNTGELFF
-	few	TRBV6-2/TRBV6-3	TRBJ1-5	TGTGCCAGCAGTTACTCCCCTAATCAGCCCCAGCATTTT	CASSYSPNQPQHF
-	many	TRBV12-3/TRBV12-4	TRBJ1-5	TGTGCCAGCAGTTTAGCCGGGGGGGAACAGCCCCAGCATTTT	CASSLAGGEQPQHF
-	many	TRBV29-1	TRBJ2-7	TGCAGCGTTGAAGATGGAACAGCGTCCTTCGGGTACGAGCAGTACTTC	CSVEDGTASFGYEQYF
TRBD1	-	TRBV2	TRBJ1-2	TGTGCCAGCACCGACCGGGACAGGCGGCACTATGGCTACACCTTC	CASTDRDRRHYGYTF
-	many	TRBV5-1	TRBJ2-3	TGCGCCAGCAGCTTGCAGGATACGCAGTATTTT	CASSLQDTQYF
-	-	TRBV24-1	TRBJ2-1	TGTGCCACCCCGCCGAGAGGGAGAGGTTGCGATGAGCAGTTCTTC	CATPPRGRGCDEQFF
TRBD1	-	TRBV5-1	TRBJ2-1	TGCGCCAGCAGCCGGGACAGGGTAGGCTACAATGAGCAGTTCTTC	CASSRDRVGYNEQFF
-	-	TRBV5-1	TRBJ2-7	TGCGCCAGCAGGACCGAACCGAGGGCTACCTACGAGCAGTACTTC	CASRTEPRATYEQYF